This TCR beta chain derives from a study of shared clonotypes between healthy human individuals (dated by TCRdb to the early 2020s). For context, the study as a whole: A couple of women and three men aged 18 to 49 years were included in the cohort. For each donor, three plates each were used for CD4 naive and CD4 memory, two plates were used for CD8 naive, and one plate was used for CD8 memory. Blood TCR repertoires of several healthy adults were deeply sequenced to estimate repertoire size and the extent of clonotype sharing between individuals. To increase sequencing depth and limit assay-specific biases, different laboratories used diverse techniques to prepare libraries and sequence TCR repertoires. Leukapheresis yielded between about 0.85 and 10 billion PBMCs per donor. The study at large found these results: About 4.5% of naive CD4, around 4% of naive CD8, 2.3% of memory CD4, and less than 0.45% of memory CD8 clonotypes were shared across a few donors. Compared with non-shared clonotypes, clonotypes shared by all four sorted-subset donors had higher generation probabilities. Naive subsets generally had larger estimated clonotype richness than memory subsets. Pairwise subsampling indicated that sequencing depth was expected to affect the degree of clonotype sharing among donors. Because the study included a small number of donors, the genetic and exposure-history diversity represented was limited. Sampling was limited to blood, and TCR repertoires in tissue likely differ from TCR repertoires in blood. Rarefaction of sorted-subset datasets indicated incomplete sequencing despite the large sequencing depth.

Donors were healthy HIV-negative adults with no recently reported acute infections or vaccinations. Every donor was a Caucasian adult living in Nashville, Tennessee, USA. Magnetic negative selection was used to enrich CD4+ T cells, after which naive cells were positively selected on CD45RA and the negative fraction became the memory subset. Blood was collected by leukapheresis, and PBMCs were isolated by Ficoll-Histopaque density gradient centrifugation and then cryopreserved in liquid nitrogen vapor phase. Analytical flow cytometry was used to check the purity and quantity of each magnetically sorted T cell population. Each sorted fraction had its genomic DNA isolated and then quantified by UV absorbance on a Nanodrop 2000c. Using the deep immunoSEQ assay, TCR CDR3 regions were amplified from genomic DNA by multiplex PCR. Extracted genomic DNA from each cell subset was spread evenly across all wells of several immunoSEQ 96-well plates, with each plate serving as a replicate. Each replicate PCR for sorted subsets received 150 to 250 ng genomic DNA, equal to about 30,000 T cell genomes. Purified libraries were quantified with a Qubit 3.0 fluorometer, sized on a Bioanalyzer 2100, and re-quantified with the KAPA Library Quantification kit. Every immunoSEQ 96-well plate was sequenced on a separate single-read 150-cycle Illumina NextSeq 550 flow cell. Regarding the original processing steps: Because only junctional sequences without quality scores were contained in the immunoSEQ output, filtering matching that applied to full-length reads could not be performed. Sequences were annotated with PyIR, a Python wrapper for IgBLAST v1.9, using IMGT germline references to assign V/J genes and CDR3. Any read was removed if the V/J assignment was weak (E-value above 1e-6), the CDR3 was missing, or the read contained stop codons, out-of-frame junctions, or ambiguous translated residues. V3J clonotypes were defined as sequences sharing an identical inferred V gene, J gene, and CDR3 amino acid sequence. The percentage overlap between two repertoires was calculated by dividing the number of shared unique clonotypes by the size of the smaller repertoire. Repertoire richness was assessed with RTK rarefaction, the Chao1 estimator, and Recon v2.1 estimates of unobserved clonotypes. OLGA was used to compute generation probabilities for all TCRbeta clonotypes that the gDNA method yielded from four donors. Held by TCRdb, this immuneACCESS table contains in-frame sequences only and omits some clones. Under half of the omission traces to an unresolved V gene where checked; the cause of the rest is unknown. V and J calls plus clone size are reproduced from that table; the DNA served to infer D and trimming. The sample data list about 2.4 million clones, and approximately 94% of these were observed just once. The ten largest make up about 0.34% of the sample.

CDR1 is given as SGHVS and CDR2 as FQNEAQ, both from the germline V gene. The CDR3, cysteine through phenylalanine, is 16 amino acids long. Solely the CDR3 DNA is kept, with 48 bases framed from the first base. V and J are truncated by 6 bases and 6 bases respectively, leaving an intervening sequence of 20 bases. This clone was seen just once. The antigen this receptor binds is unknown. Base qualities are not recorded, but no much larger clone differs from it by a single base. Sequencing input: naive CD4+ T cells from PBMCs. The sample's cell subset or site label, decoded: CD45RA+ positively selected. The clonotype was recovered from a young man in good health. Some clones in this sample may be carry-over from other donors' samples. The V and J segments used are TRBV7-8 and TRBJ2-2; the D segment could be TRBD1, given 6 matching bases. The CDR3 corresponds to CASSSPVGAGAGELFF. The DNA sequence follows: TGTGCCAGCAGTTCCCCCGTGGGGGCAGGTGCCGGGGAGCTGTTTTTT.